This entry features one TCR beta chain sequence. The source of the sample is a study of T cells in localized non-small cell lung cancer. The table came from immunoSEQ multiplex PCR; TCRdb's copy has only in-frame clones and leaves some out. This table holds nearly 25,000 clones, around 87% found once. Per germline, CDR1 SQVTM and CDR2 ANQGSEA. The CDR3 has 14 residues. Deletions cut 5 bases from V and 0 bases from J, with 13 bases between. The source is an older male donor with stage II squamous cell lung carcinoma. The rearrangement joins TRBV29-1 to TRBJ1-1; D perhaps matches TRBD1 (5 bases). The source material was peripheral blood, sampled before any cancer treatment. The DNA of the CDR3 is TGCAGCGTTAGCCAGGGCCTTATGAACACTGAAGCTTTCTTT. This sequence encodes CSVSQGLMNTEAFF.